This record looks at one TCR beta chain sequence and its context. The sample belongs to a study of T cell responses to AZD1222 COVID-19 vaccine. TCRdb's table, derived via immunoSEQ multiplex PCR, lists solely in-frame clones and lacks some. The top ten hold 7% to 9% of the sample, which has roughly 120,000 clones, more than 75% seen once. Germline V gives CDR1 LNHDA, CDR2 SQIVND (reference sequence). V lost 4 bases to trimming and J lost 4 bases; unmatched junction nucleotides: 8. This CDR3 spans 15 amino acids. The V call is TRBV19, the J call TRBJ1-2; 8 bases align to TRBD1. The sequences come from peripheral blood, collected on day 0 of AZD1222 vaccination. This receptor was identified in an adult in good health. The CDR3 bases are TGTGCCAGTAGTACCGGACAGGGAAGGGCCTATGGCTACACCTTC. Protein product: CASSTGQGRAYGYTF.